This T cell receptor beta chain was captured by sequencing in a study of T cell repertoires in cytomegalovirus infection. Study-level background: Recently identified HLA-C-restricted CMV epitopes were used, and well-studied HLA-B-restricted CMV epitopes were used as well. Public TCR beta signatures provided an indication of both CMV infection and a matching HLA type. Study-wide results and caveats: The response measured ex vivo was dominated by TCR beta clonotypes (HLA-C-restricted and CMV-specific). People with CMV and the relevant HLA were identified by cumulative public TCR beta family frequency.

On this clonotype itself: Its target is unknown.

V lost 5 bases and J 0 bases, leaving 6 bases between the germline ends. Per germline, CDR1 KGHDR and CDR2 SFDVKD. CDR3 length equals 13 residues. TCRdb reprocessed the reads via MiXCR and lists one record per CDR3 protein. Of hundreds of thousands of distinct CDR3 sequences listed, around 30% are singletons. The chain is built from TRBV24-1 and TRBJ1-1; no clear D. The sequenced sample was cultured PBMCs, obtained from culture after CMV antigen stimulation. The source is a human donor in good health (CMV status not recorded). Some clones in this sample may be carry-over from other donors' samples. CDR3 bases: TGTGCCACCAGTGTATCCATGAACACTGAAGCTTTCTTT. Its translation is CATSVSMNTEAFF.